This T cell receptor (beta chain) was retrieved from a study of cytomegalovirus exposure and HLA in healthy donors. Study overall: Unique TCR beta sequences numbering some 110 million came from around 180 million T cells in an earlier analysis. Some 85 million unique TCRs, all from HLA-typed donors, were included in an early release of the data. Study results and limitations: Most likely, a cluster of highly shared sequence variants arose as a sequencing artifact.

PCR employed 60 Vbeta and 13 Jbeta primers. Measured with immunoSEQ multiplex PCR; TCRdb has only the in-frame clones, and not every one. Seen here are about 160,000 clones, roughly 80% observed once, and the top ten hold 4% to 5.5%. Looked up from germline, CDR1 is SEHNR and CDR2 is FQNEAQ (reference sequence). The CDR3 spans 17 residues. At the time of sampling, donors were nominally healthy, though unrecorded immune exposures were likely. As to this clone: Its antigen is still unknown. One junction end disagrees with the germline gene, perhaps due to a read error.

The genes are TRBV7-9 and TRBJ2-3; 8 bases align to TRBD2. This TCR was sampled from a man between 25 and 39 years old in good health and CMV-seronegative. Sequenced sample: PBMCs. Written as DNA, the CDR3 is TGTTCCAGCAGCTCTACCTCCGGGACTAGGGGCACAGATACGCAGTATTTT. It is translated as CSSSSTSGTRGTDTQYF.